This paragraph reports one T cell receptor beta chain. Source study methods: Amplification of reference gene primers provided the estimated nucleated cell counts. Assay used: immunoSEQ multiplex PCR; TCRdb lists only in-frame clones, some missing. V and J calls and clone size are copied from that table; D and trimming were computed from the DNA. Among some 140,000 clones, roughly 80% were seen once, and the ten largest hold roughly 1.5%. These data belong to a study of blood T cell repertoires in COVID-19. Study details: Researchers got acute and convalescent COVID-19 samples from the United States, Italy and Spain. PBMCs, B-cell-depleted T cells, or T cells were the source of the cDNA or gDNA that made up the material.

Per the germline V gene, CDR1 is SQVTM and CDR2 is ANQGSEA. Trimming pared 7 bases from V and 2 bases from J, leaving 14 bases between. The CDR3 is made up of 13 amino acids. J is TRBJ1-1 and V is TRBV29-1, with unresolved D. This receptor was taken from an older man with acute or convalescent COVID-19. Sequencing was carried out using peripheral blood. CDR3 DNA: TGCAGCGCTATGCGCGGGGAAAACACTGAAGCTTTCTTT. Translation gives CSAMRGENTEAFF.